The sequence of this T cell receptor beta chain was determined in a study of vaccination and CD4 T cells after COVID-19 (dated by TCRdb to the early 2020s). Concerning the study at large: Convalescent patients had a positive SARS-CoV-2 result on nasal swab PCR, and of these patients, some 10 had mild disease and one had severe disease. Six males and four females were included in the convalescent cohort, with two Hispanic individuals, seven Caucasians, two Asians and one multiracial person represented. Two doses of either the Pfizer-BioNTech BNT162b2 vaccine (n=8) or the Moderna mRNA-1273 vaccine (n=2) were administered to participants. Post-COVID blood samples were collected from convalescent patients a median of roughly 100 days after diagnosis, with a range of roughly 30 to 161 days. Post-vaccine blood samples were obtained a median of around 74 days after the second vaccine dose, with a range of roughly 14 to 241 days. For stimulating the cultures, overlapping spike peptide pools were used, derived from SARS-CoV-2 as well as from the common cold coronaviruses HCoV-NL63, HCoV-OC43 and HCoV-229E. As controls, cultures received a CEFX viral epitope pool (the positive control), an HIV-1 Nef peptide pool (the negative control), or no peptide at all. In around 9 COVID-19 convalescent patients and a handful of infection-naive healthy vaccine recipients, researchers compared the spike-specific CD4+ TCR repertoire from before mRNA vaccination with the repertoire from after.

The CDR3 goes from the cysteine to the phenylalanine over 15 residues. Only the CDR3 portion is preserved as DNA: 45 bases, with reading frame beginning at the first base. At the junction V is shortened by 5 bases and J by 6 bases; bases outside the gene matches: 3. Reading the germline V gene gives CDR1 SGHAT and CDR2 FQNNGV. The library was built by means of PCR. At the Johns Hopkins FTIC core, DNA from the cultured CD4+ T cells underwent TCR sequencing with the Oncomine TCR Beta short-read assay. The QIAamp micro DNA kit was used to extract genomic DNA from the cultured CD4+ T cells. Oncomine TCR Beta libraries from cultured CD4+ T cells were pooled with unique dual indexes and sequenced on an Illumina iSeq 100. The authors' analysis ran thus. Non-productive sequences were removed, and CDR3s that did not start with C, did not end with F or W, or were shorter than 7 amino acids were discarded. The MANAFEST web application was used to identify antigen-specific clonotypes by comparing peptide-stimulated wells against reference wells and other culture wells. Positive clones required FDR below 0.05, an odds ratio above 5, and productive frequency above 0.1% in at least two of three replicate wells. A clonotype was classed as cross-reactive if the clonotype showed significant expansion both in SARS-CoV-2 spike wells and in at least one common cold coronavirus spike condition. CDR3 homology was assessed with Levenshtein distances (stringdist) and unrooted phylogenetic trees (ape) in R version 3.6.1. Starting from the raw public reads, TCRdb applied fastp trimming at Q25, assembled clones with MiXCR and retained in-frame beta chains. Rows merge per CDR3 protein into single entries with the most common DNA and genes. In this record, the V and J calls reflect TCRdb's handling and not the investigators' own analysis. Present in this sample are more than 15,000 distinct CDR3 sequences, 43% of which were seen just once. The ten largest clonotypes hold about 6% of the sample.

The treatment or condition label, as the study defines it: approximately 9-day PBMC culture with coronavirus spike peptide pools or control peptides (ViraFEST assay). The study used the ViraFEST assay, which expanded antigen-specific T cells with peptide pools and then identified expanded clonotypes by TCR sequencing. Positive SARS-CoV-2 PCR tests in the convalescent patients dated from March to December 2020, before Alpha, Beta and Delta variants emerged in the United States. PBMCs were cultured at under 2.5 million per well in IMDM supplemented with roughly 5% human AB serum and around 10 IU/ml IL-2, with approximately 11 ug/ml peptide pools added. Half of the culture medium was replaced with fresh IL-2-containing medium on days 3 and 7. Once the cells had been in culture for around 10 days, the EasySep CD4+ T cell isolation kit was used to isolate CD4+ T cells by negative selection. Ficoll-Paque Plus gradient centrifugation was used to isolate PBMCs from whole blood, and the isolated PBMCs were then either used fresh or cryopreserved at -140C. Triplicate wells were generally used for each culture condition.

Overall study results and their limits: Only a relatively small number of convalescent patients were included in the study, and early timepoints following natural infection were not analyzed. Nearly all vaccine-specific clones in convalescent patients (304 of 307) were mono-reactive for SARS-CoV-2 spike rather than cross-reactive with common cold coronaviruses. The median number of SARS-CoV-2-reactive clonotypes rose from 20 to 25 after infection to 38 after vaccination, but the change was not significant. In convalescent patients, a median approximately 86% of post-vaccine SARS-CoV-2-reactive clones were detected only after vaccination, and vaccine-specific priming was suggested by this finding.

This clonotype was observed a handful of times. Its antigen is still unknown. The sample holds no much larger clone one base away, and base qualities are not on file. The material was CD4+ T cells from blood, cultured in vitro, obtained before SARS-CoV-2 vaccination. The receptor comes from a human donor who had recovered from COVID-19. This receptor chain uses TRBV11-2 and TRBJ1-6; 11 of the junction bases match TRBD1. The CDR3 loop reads CASSLGTGGNSPLHF. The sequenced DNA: TGTGCCAGCAGCCTTGGGACAGGGGGTAATTCACCCCTCCACTTT.